This note documents a single T cell receptor beta chain sequence. Its antigen is as yet unknown. The V gene lost 5 bases and the J gene lost 1 base, with 11 bases spanning the gap. The CDR3 spans 14 residues. CDR1 and CDR2 from the germline V gene are SGHRS and YFSETQ. This sample stems from a study of OX40 agonist ivuxolimab in advanced cancers. For the study at large: Melanoma, hepatocellular carcinoma, head and neck or renal cell cancer occurred in dose-escalation patients. Antecedent anti-PD-1, anti-PD-L1 or anti-CTLA-4 therapy was permissible, with under 50% having received some.

Study-level findings and limits: Researchers did not establish what antigens the expanded peripheral T cells target. CD4+ T cells averaged fewer expanded clones than CD8+ T cells.

The method was immunoSEQ multiplex PCR; TCRdb's version includes in-frame clones alone and lacks a portion of them. The table has nearly 60,000 clones, 70% to 90% seen once. This rearrangement joins TRBV5-1 to TRBJ2-3, with TRBD1 as a possible D gene (5 bases). The receptor was derived from an adult with an advanced solid tumor such as melanoma, head and neck, liver or kidney cancer. Specimen: CD4+ or CD8+ T cells sorted from blood, collected in a trial of the OX40 agonist ivuxolimab. The CDR3 loop reads CASRIGERTDTQYF. As DNA, the CDR3 is TGCGCCAGCAGGATAGGGGAACGCACAGATACGCAGTATTTT. Looking up the rest from reference TRBV5-1 and TRBJ2-3 gives the full variable domain: KAGVTQTPRYLIKTRGQQVTLSCSPISGHRSVSWYQQTPGQGLQFLFEYFSETQRNKGNFPGRFSGRQFSNSRSEMNVSTLELGDSALYLCASRIGERTDTQYFGPGTRLTVL.